A selection of T cell receptor beta chains follows, all from one sample in a study of blood T cells in healthy people across ages. Using its own MiXCR run on the 5' RACE reads, TCRdb lists one record per CDR3 protein. Of more than 700,000 distinct CDR3 sequences listed, roughly 50% are singletons. The source material was blood. The receptors were gathered from a man of 80 years or more in good health. The CDR3 runs from the conserved cysteine through the conserved F or W. Fields, in order: V gene, clone size, J gene, D gene, CDR3 DNA, CDR3 protein. A D gene is named only where the DNA matches it firmly. The size of a clone is reported for some rows only, either as once, few or many, or as a class for expanded clones.

>TRBV29-1|NA|TRBJ2-1|TRBD2
TGCAGCGCCGTCGGGAGGGCCAGCTACAATGAGCAGTTCTTC
CSAVGRASYNEQFF
>TRBV27|NA|TRBJ1-1|NA
TGTGCCAGCCGTTTGGCAGAAAACACTGAAGCTTTCTTT
CASRLAENTEAFF
>TRBV5-1|NA|TRBJ2-1|TRBD2
TGCGCCAGCAGCGCCCCGGGACTAGCGGGACTGAATGAGCAGTTCTTC
CASSAPGLAGLNEQFF
>TRBV5-1|few|TRBJ2-5|NA
TGCGCCAGCAGCTTGGGTAGCGGAGGGGGACAAGAGACCCAGTACTTC
CASSLGSGGGQETQYF
>TRBV29-1|few|TRBJ1-1|NA
TGCAGCGTCATCGGCCCGGGAGGCACTGAAGCTTTCTTT
CSVIGPGGTEAFF
>TRBV4-3|NA|TRBJ2-7|TRBD1
TGCGCCAGCAGCCAAGGAACCAGGACAGGGCCTTACGAGCAGTACTTC
CASSQGTRTGPYEQYF
>TRBV27|NA|TRBJ2-6|NA
TGTGCCAGCAGTTTATTACCGCCTTGGCATGGGGCCAACGTCCTGACTTTC
CASSLLPPWHGANVLTF
>TRBV20-1|NA|TRBJ1-4|NA
TGCAGTGCTAGAGATCCACCAGGGAGGGATGAAAAACTGTTTTTT
CSARDPPGRDEKLFF
>TRBV18|once|TRBJ2-6|TRBD2
TGTGCCAGCTCAACGGGACTATCTGGGGCCAACGTCCTGACTTTC
CASSTGLSGANVLTF
>TRBV7-2|few|TRBJ1-4|NA
TGTGCCAGCAGCATCTTGGGGGGGGCGGTTGGAGAAAAACTGTTTTTT
CASSILGGAVGEKLFF
>TRBV4-1|NA|TRBJ1-2|NA
TGCGCCGGCAGCCAAGATTATGGCGGTTACTATGGCTACACCTTC
CAGSQDYGGYYGYTF
>TRBV18|NA|TRBJ1-4|NA
TGTGCCAGCTCACCACAGTCACACCCTACGGGGTTGAGCGATGAAAAACTGTTTTTT
CASSPQSHPTGLSDEKLFF
>TRBV12-3/TRBV12-4|NA|TRBJ2-3|NA
TGTGCCAGCAGTCCCGCCGCTGAGGGAAAGCACAGATGCGCGTATTTT
CASSPAAEGKHRCAYF
>TRBV24-1|NA|TRBJ1-5|NA
TGTGCCACCAGTGAGTCCAGGGGTGGCAATCAGCCCCAGCATTTT
CATSESRGGNQPQHF
>TRBV12-3/TRBV12-4|NA|TRBJ2-1|TRBD2
TGTGCCAGCAGTCGGCGCGCGGGAGGGCAGTTCTTC
CASSRRAGGQFF
>TRBV25-1|once|TRBJ2-2|TRBD1
TGTGCCAGCAGTGGCCCACGGACAGGGGGCTTTACCGGGGAGCTGTTTTTT
CASSGPRTGGFTGELFF
>TRBV5-1|NA|TRBJ2-7|NA
TGCGCCAGCAGTTTGAGCGGGCCTTCCTACGAGCAGTACTTC
CASSLSGPSYEQYF
>TRBV10-3|few|TRBJ1-1|NA
TGTGCCATCAGTGGGACTAGTCGGAGGGAGGACACTGAAGCTTTCTTT
CAISGTSRREDTEAFF
>TRBV6-6|NA|TRBJ2-7|TRBD2
TGTGCCAGCAGTCCGGGACTAGCGGCGTTCGAGCAGTACTTC
CASSPGLAAFEQYF
>TRBV20-1|few|TRBJ2-5|NA
TGCAGTGCGCTTCTAGCGCCGTCCCAGTACTTC
CSALLAPSQYF
>TRBV5-6|NA|TRBJ2-4|NA
TGTGCCAGCAGCCCCTCCCTTAGAGTAGCCAAAAACATTCAGTACTTC
CASSPSLRVAKNIQYF
>TRBV20-1|NA|TRBJ2-7|TRBD2
TGCAGTGCCAGAGTACCGGGACTAGCTAGGGGCGAGCAGTACTTC
CSARVPGLARGEQYF
>TRBV9|NA|TRBJ2-5|TRBD2
TGTGCCAGCAGTAAGCGGGAGTACGTAGAGACCCAGTACTTC
CASSKREYVETQYF
>TRBV21-1|few|TRBJ2-7|NA
TGTGCCAGCAGCAAAGCCCCCCTCGCGGCAGGACAAACCTACGAGCAGTACTTC
CASSKAPLAAGQTYEQYF
>TRBV20-1|few|TRBJ2-5|NA
TGCAGTGCTAGAACTTCGGGCGGGGTTACCCAGAGGACTCCCCTGGAGACCCAGTACTTC
CSARTSGGVTQRTPLETQYF
>TRBV20-1|NA|TRBJ2-3|TRBD2
TGCAGTGCTAGAGCGAAGTCCCCTGTCGGGAGGTCAGATACGCAGTATTTT
CSARAKSPVGRSDTQYF
>TRBV24-1|NA|TRBJ2-7|NA
TGTGCCACCAGTGTTAACAGGCCTCCTGGCGAGCAGTACTTC
CATSVNRPPGEQYF
>TRBV2|NA|TRBJ2-5|NA
TGTGCCAGCAGGGTGGGACGAGCGGTTGAAGAGACCCAGTACTTC
CASRVGRAVEETQYF
>TRBV6-5|NA|TRBJ1-2|NA
TGTGCCAGCAAGCAGAGAGCTAACTATGGCTACACCTTC
CASKQRANYGYTF
>TRBV20-1|NA|TRBJ2-3|TRBD1
TGCAGTGCTCCTCAGGGGGCAGGCACAGATACGCAGTATTTT
CSAPQGAGTDTQYF
>TRBV10-3|NA|TRBJ2-7|NA
TGTGCCATCAGTGAGAGGGTAGGAGGGACCTACGAGCAGTACTTC
CAISERVGGTYEQYF
>TRBV18|NA|TRBJ2-7|NA
TGTGCCAGCTCACCAACCACGCCCGGCGAGCAGTACTTC
CASSPTTPGEQYF
>TRBV24-1|NA|TRBJ2-7|NA
TGTGCCACCAGTGATCCCGACTCAGGAGGGCCCTACGAGCAGTACTTC
CATSDPDSGGPYEQYF
>TRBV9|once|TRBJ2-7|NA
TGTGCCAGCAACCGGGACGAAAGCTCCTACGAGCAGTACTTC
CASNRDESSYEQYF
>TRBV6-6|few|TRBJ2-1|TRBD2
TGTGCCAGCAGTCCGGGACTAGCGGGAGGGCGGTATGAGCAGTTCTTC
CASSPGLAGGRYEQFF
>TRBV4-1|NA|TRBJ2-7|TRBD1
TGCGCCAGCAGCCAAGATAGGGGACAGGGGATAGACGAGCAGTACTTC
CASSQDRGQGIDEQYF
>TRBV25-1|NA|TRBJ1-1|NA
TGTGCCAGCAGTGAAACAGGGAAAACAGCTTTCTTT
CASSETGKTAFF
>TRBV21-1|NA|TRBJ2-5|NA
TGTGCCATCACGGACTCCGAGGGGGAGACCCAGTACTTC
CAITDSEGETQYF
>TRBV20-1|NA|TRBJ2-1|TRBD1
TGCAGTGCTAGAGCCCGACAGGGTCACAATGAGCAGTTCTTC
CSARARQGHNEQFF
>TRBV27|NA|TRBJ1-5|NA
TGTGCCAGCAGTTTAATGGGGCATCAGCCCCAGCATTTT
CASSLMGHQPQHF
>TRBV7-2|few|TRBJ2-6|NA
TGTGCCAGCTCGAAGGGGGGCGGACCAAGCTCTGGGGCCAACGTCCTGACTTTC
CASSKGGGPSSGANVLTF
>TRBV25-1|NA|TRBJ1-2|TRBD1
TGTGCCAGCAGTGCCCCGACAGGGTATGGCTACACCTTC
CASSAPTGYGYTF
>TRBV6-5|NA|TRBJ2-7|NA
TGTGCCAGCAGTGATGGAGGTTTCGGCGAGCAGTACTTC
CASSDGGFGEQYF
>TRBV7-2|NA|TRBJ2-7|NA
TGTGCCAGCAGCTTAGTGAGGACCCCGCGTTCCCACGAGCAGTACTTC
CASSLVRTPRSHEQYF
>TRBV6-5|NA|TRBJ1-1|NA
TGTGCCAGCAGTTACTCGATGGTAAACGGACTGAACACTGAAGCTTTCTTT
CASSYSMVNGLNTEAFF